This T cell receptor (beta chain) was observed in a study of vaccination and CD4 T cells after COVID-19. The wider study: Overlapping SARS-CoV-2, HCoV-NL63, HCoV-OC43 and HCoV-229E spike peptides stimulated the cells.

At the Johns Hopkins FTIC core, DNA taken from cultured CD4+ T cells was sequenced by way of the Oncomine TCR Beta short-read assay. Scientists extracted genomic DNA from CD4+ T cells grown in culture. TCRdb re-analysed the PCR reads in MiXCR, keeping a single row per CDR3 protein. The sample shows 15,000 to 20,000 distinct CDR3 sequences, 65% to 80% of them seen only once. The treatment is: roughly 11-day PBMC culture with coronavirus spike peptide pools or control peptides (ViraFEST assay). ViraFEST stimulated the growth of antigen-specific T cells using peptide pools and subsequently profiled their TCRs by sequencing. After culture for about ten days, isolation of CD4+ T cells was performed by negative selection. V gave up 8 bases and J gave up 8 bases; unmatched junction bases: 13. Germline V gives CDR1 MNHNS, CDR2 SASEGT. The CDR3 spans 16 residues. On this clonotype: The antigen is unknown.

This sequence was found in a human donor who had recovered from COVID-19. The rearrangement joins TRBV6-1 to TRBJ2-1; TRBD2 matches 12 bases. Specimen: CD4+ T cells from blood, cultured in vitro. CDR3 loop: CASGSLRTSGVDEQFF. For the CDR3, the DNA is TGTGCCAGCGGATCCCTTCGGACTAGCGGGGTGGATGAGCAGTTCTTC.